The next 3 T cell receptor beta chains were all read from a single sample in a study of long-term antiretroviral therapy in people with HIV. The immunoSEQ assay was v3.0, run at survey level. The protocol was immunoSEQ multiplex PCR, while the TCRdb copy is restricted to in-frame clones and leaves out a portion. The table shows 25,000 to 35,000 clones, with 85% to 90% occurring only once. This material consisted of unsorted PBMCs, taken 1.8 years after starting antiretroviral therapy. The receptors were sampled from a woman aged 18-35 years with HIV.

The gene calls are TRBV9 and TRBJ1-4; D remains ambiguous. The CDR3 spans 19 residues. Germline-derived CDR1 and CDR2 are SGDLS and YYNGEE. Trimming took 0 bases from V and 0 from J, leaving 18 bases between them. In DNA form, the CDR3 reads TGTGCCAGCAGCGTAGCTCCGGGCCCCGGGTTGGCAACTAATGAAAAACTGTTTTTT. It codes for CASSVAPGPGLATNEKLFF. The full variable domain, in which reference TRBV9 and TRBJ1-4 provide the parts outside the CDR3, is DSGVTQTPKHLITATGQRVTLRCSPRSGDLSVYWYQQSLDQGLQFLIQYYNGEERAKGNILERFSAQQFPDLHSELNLSSLELGDSALYFCASSVAPGPGLATNEKLFFGSGTQLSVL.

This clone was counted once. The rearrangement links TRBV10-3 to TRBJ2-5; perhaps TRBD2 as D (6 bases). The length of the CDR3 is 14 residues. V dropped 2 bases and J dropped 5 bases, with 12 bases sitting between them. Germline V gene sequence: CDR1 ENHRY, CDR2 SYGVKD. CDR3 in amino acids: CAISEGGPGETQYF. In DNA, the CDR3 is TGTGCCATCAGTGAGGGAGGGCCAGGTGAGACCCAGTACTTC.

This clone was counted a single time. This chain uses TRBV7-3 with TRBJ2-3; tentative D call: TRBD2 (5 bases). From germline, CDR1 is SGHTA and CDR2 FQGTGA. Deletions cut 5 bases from V and 4 bases from J, with 16 bases between. The length of the CDR3 is 15 residues. The CDR3 spells CASSRLGLAADTQYF. In nucleotides, the CDR3 is TGTGCCAGCAGCCGCTTAGGGCTAGCAGCAGATACGCAGTATTTT.